The T cell receptor beta chain under discussion was sequenced for a study of CD8+CD57+ T cells in acquired aplastic anemia. On the study more broadly: Sorted CD4+ plus CD8+ cells gave DNA averaging about 3.2 ug. Among healthy donors, CD4+ cells averaged roughly 9.8 million reads. Study findings and constraints: The number of CD8+ CDR3 sequences shared by patients and controls was under 35.

TCR beta VDJ and CDR3 were profiled, and genomic DNA was the template. TCRdb analysed the reads with MiXCR anew, one entry per CDR3 protein. The sample lists under 200,000 distinct CDR3 sequences, about three fifths occurring once. The CDR3 has 11 amino acids. With 5 bases removed from V and 4 bases from J, the gap between germline ends came to 5 bases. Germline V gives CDR1 PRHDT, CDR2 FYEKMQ (reference sequence). This clonotype was found many times. The antigen is not known. V usage is TRBV13 and J usage is TRBJ2-5; D gene uncertain. Sequenced input: sorted CD4+, CD8+, or CD8+CD57+ T cells (not recorded which) from PBMCs. The receptor's source is a human donor in good health. The CDR3 here is CASSTTETQYF. The CDR3 DNA is TGTGCCAGCAGCACGACAGAGACCCAGTACTTC.